These 6 T cell receptor beta chains share one sample of origin, sequenced in a study of Ad26.COV2.S vaccination and SARS-CoV-2 variants. The treatment denotes: roughly 18 received Ad26.COV2.S at low or high dose, single or two shots; roughly five received placebo; per-sample allocation not given. Samples came from day 63 after the first vaccine or placebo injection. The method was immunoSEQ multiplex PCR; TCRdb's version includes in-frame clones alone and lacks a portion of them. The sample consists of roughly 240,000 clones, around 87% of them appearing once. Here the sequenced sample was peripheral blood, taken in a trial of Ad26.COV2.S vaccine versus placebo. The receptor set was obtained from a person aged 18 to 65 who received the Ad26.COV2.S COVID-19 vaccine or a placebo.

The CDR3 sequence is CASSSLRGRTYNEQFF. In nucleotides, the CDR3 is TGTGCCAGCAGCTCCCTTAGGGGACGCACCTACAATGAGCAGTTCTTC. The V gene is TRBV7-9, the J gene TRBJ2-1; D could derive from TRBD1 or TRBD2 (5 bases each). This CDR3 has 16 amino acids. V lost 4 bases to trimming and J lost 2 bases, with 15 bases between them. CDR1 is SEHNR, CDR2 FQNEAQ, per germline (reference sequence).

This chain joins TRBV7-6 and TRBJ1-4; TRBD1 agrees at 9 bases. This CDR3 has 15 residues. With V trimmed by 0 bases and J by 5 bases, 1 base remained unmatched. Germline assignment: CDR1 SGHVS and CDR2 FNYEAQ. In DNA, the CDR3 is TGTGCCAGCAGCTTAGCCGGGACAGGGAATGAAAAACTGTTTTTT. Its protein is CASSLAGTGNEKLFF.

The gene calls are TRBV6-1 and TRBJ2-3; 9 bases fit TRBD2. This CDR3 is built from 16 residues. Germline CDR1 is MNHNS and CDR2 is SASEGT. J gave up 3 bases and V 1 base, and 5 bases lay outside the gene matches. CDR3 coding DNA: TGTGCCAGCAGTGAAGGACCAGCGGGAGGAACAGATACGCAGTATTTT. It is translated as CASSEGPAGGTDTQYF.

The rearrangement joins TRBV5-4 to TRBJ2-3; D is perhaps TRBD1 (5 bases). The CDR3 has 15 residues. Germline CDR1 reads SGHNT; CDR2 reads YYREEE (reference sequence). V lost 7 bases to trimming and J lost 0 bases, with 15 bases between them. In DNA, the CDR3 is TGTGCCAGCGGAAAGGGGCAGGATAGCACAGATACGCAGTATTTT. Translated, it gives CASGKGQDSTDTQYF.

The chain employs TRBV7-3 and TRBJ2-1; unclear D gene. This CDR3 spans 13 amino acids. Trimming took off 6 bases at V and 6 bases at J, with 12 bases between the two ends. Germline CDR1 and CDR2: SGHTA and FQGTGA. Here the CDR3 DNA reads TGTGCCAGCAGGCCGGGTGAAACCAATGAGCAGTTCTTC. This sequence encodes CASRPGETNEQFF.

V gene TRBV5-5 combines with J gene TRBJ2-1; D is possibly TRBD1 (6 bases). The CDR3 loop spans 13 amino acids. Per the germline V gene, CDR1 is SGHKS and CDR2 is YYEKEE (reference sequence). Trimming removed 1 base from V and 12 bases from J, with 14 bases in between. CDR3 region: CASSLYGLQGQFF. CDR3 nucleotides: TGTGCCAGCAGCTTGTATGGGTTACAGGGGCAGTTCTTC.